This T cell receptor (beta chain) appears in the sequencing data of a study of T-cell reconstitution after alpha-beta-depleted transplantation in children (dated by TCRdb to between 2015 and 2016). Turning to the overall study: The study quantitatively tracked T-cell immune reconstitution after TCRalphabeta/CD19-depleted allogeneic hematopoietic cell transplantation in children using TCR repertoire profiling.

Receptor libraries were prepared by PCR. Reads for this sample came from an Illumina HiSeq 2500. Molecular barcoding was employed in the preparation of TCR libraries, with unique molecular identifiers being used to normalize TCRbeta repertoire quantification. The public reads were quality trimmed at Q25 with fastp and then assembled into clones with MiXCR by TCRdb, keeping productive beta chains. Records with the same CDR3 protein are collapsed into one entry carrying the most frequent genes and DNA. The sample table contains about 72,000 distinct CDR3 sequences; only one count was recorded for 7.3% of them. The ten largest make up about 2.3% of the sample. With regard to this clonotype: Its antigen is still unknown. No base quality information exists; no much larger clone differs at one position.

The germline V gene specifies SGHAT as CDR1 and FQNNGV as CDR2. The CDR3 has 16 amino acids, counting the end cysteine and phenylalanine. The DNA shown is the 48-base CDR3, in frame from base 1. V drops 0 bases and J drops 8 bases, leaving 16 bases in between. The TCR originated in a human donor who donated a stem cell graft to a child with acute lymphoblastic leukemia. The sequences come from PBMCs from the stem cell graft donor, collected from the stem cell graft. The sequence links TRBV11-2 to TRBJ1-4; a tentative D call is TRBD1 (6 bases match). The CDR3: CASSLDPQGYEEKLFF. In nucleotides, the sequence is TGTGCCAGCAGCTTAGATCCTCAGGGGTACGAAGAAAAACTGTTTTTT.